Sequencing of this T cell receptor (beta chain) was carried out in a study of blood T cells in healthy people across ages. Germline lookup yields CDR1 SGHTA and CDR2 FQGNSA. V lost 1 base, J lost 4 bases, and 10 bases lay in between. The CDR3 contains 14 residues. A second PCR of 7 to 11 cycles used a sample-barcoded 5' primer and a J-beta primer mix. TCRdb processed the 5' RACE reads anew with MiXCR; each CDR3 protein has one entry. The sample lists hundreds of thousands of distinct CDR3 sequences; about 30% were seen once. The sample providers were healthy Caucasian people from Russia, aged about 6 to 100. No fewer than 6 micrograms of total RNA were isolated from every sample. This clonotype was seen many times. Its antigen is unknown. Findings and limits, study-wide: Naive T cell percentage by flow cytometry tracked strongly with beta diversity. Those diversity estimates obtained from one million T cells were thought to be underestimates.

Sequencing used blood. The chain has TRBV7-2 and TRBJ1-2; unclear D gene. The TCR comes from a woman older than 75 in good health. CDR3 sequence reads: CASSLGSSGYGYTF. The CDR3 region has the DNA TGTGCCAGCAGCTTAGGTTCTTCGGGCTATGGCTACACCTTC.